This TCR beta chain was identified during a study of blood T cell repertoires in COVID-19. Looking at the study overall: Collection of acute and convalescent COVID-19 samples took place in the United States, Italy and Spain.

The CDR3 is 16 amino acids. Germline CDR1 is PRHDT and CDR2 is FYEKMQ (reference sequence). J lost 4 bases, V lost 3 bases, and 10 bases had no gene match. The repertoire was sequenced with immunoSEQ multiplex PCR; TCRdb's copy has only in-frame clones and lacks some. The sample lists about 17,000 clones; 70% to 90% were seen once. V usage is TRBV13 and J usage is TRBJ2-5; 8 nucleotides line up with TRBD2. The receptor's source is a human donor with active COVID-19. The donor label of this sample is uncertain. Sequencing was performed on peripheral blood. The CDR3 spells CASSFYAAGGRETQYF. CDR3 bases: TGTGCCAGCAGCTTTTATGCGGCGGGGGGTAGAGAGACCCAGTACTTC. Looking up the rest from reference TRBV13 and TRBJ2-5 gives the full variable domain: AAGVIQSPRHLIKEKRETATLKCYPIPRHDTVYWYQQGPGQDPQFLISFYEKMQSDKGSIPDRFSAQQFSDYHSELNMSSLELGDSALYFCASSFYAAGGRETQYFGPGTRLLVL.